Each of the 20 T cell receptor beta chains below was sequenced from the same sample in a study of OX40 agonist ivuxolimab in advanced cancers. Some clones are missing from TCRdb's copy, which holds only in-frame ones; the method was immunoSEQ multiplex PCR. This sample carries roughly 53,000 clones, about 90% of them seen once, and the ten largest clones take approximately 4.6%. The source was CD4+ or CD8+ T cells sorted from blood, collected in a trial of the OX40 agonist ivuxolimab. All receptors come from an adult with an advanced solid tumor such as melanoma, head and neck, liver or kidney cancer.

The rearrangement joins TRBV28 to TRBJ1-5; D is unresolved. The CDR3 totals 14 residues. Looked up from germline, CDR1 is MDHEN and CDR2 is SYDVKM. Trimming took 5 bases from V and 9 from J, leaving 17 bases between them. The CDR3 region has the DNA TGTGCCAGCAGTCGATACCAAAAAGGCGGGCCCCAGCATTTT. This gives the protein CASSRYQKGGPQHF.

This chain uses TRBV30 with TRBJ1-1; D is ambiguous. The CDR3 has 11 residues. CDR1 is GTSNPN, CDR2 SVGIG, per germline (reference sequence). V lost 5 bases to trimming and J lost 5 bases, with 9 bases between them. This chain's CDR3 is CAWGWETEAFF. The CDR3 coding sequence is TGTGCCTGGGGTTGGGAGACTGAAGCTTTCTTT.

The gene calls are TRBV5-4 and TRBJ2-5; tentative D call: TRBD2 (5 bases). The DNA end is a closer match to TRBJ2-7, so the J assignment may be wrong. This CDR3 has 13 residues. Germline lookup yields CDR1 SGHNT and CDR2 YYREEE (reference sequence). The DNA for the CDR3 is TGTGCCAGCAGCTTGGCCCGGGGTAACGAGCAGTACTTC. Its protein product is CASSLARGNEQYF.

The chain is built from TRBV28 and TRBJ1-2; D is unresolved. The CDR3 is made up of 12 amino acids. The V end was cut by 6 bases, the J end by 5 bases, with 10 bases between. Germline loops: CDR1 MDHEN, CDR2 SYDVKM. CDR3 sequence: CASSPVPYGYTF. The CDR3 DNA follows: TGTGCCAGCAGCCCAGTCCCTTATGGCTACACCTTC.

V and J are TRBV18 and TRBJ2-1; 7 bases are shared with TRBD2. The CDR3 spans 16 residues. From germline, CDR1 is KGHSH and CDR2 LQKENI. J was trimmed by 10 bases and V by 3 bases; bases with no gene match: 15. This CDR3 reads CASSPGTTHGGGEQFF. In DNA, the CDR3 is TGTGCCAGCTCACCCGGGACTACCCATGGGGGTGGAGAGCAGTTCTTC. Supplemented by reference TRBV18 and TRBJ2-1, the full variable domain reads NAGVMQNPRHLVRRRGQEARLRCSPMKGHSHVYWYRQLPEEGLKFMVYLQKENIIDESGMPKERFSAEFPKEGPSILRIQQVVRGDSAAYFCASSPGTTHGGGEQFFGPGTRLTVL.

Here the CDR3 DNA reads TGTGCCAGCAGTGAAGCCAAGTTTCCGGGACAGGGGTCCTACGAGCAGTACTTC. The encoded protein is CASSEAKFPGQGSYEQYF. This sequence joins TRBV6-1 and TRBJ2-7, with TRBD1 identical over 10 bases. CDR3 size: 18 residues. With V trimmed by 0 bases and J by 1 base, 9 bases remained unmatched. Germline V gives CDR1 MNHNS, CDR2 SASEGT.

The chain combines TRBV30 with TRBJ1-6; no firm D call. The CDR3 covers 13 residues. Germline CDR1 reads GTSNPN; CDR2 reads SVGIG (reference sequence). The germline V and J ends were trimmed by 0 bases and 8 bases, with 8 bases remaining between them. CDR3 in DNA: TGTGCCTGGAGTGTAGCCTGGGATTCACCCCTCCACTTT. It translates to CAWSVAWDSPLHF.

J is TRBJ1-2 and V is TRBV19; TRBD1 matches at 8 bases. Trimming at V came to 5 bases and at J to 8 bases, leaving 16 bases not matched to a gene. The CDR3 contains 16 residues. CDR1 and CDR2 from the germline V gene are LNHDA and SQIVND (reference sequence). The CDR3: CASSPGQGFHPGGYTF. CDR3 nucleotides: TGTGCCAGTAGTCCCGGACAGGGATTCCATCCGGGGGGCTACACCTTC. Based on the CDR3 plus reference TRBV19 and TRBJ1-2, the full variable domain is DGGITQSPKYLFRKEGQNVTLSCEQNLNHDAMYWYRQDPGQGLRLIYYSQIVNDFQKGDIAEGYSVSREKKESFPLTVTSAQKNPTAFYLCASSPGQGFHPGGYTFGSGTRLTVV.

The rearrangement joins TRBV9 to TRBJ1-1; perhaps TRBD1 as D (5 bases). This CDR3 region has 13 residues. V lost 4 bases to trimming and J lost 1 base, with 8 bases between them. In germline, CDR1 is SGDLS, CDR2 YYNGEE. The CDR3 reads CASSPTGNTEAFF. Written as DNA, the CDR3 is TGTGCCAGCAGCCCCACAGGGAACACTGAAGCTTTCTTT.

The V call is TRBV6-1, the J call TRBJ2-5; D gene uncertain. V was pared by 6 bases and J by 1 base, with 15 bases between. The CDR3 sequence is 15 residues long. Germline CDR1 and CDR2: MNHNS and SASEGT. The CDR3 region is CASSPLGRSQETQYF. Here the CDR3 DNA reads TGTGCCAGCAGCCCACTCGGGCGGTCCCAAGAGACCCAGTACTTC.

This chain joins TRBV19 and TRBJ1-3; D is possibly TRBD1 (6 bases). The CDR3 totals 16 residues. CDR1 and CDR2 (germline): LNHDA, SQIVND (reference sequence). V was clipped by 2 bases and J by 2 bases, with 13 bases between them. CDR3 in DNA: TGTGCCAGTAGTATACCCCCAGGGGCGACTGGAAACACCATATATTTT. It encodes CASSIPPGATGNTIYF. Using reference TRBV19 and TRBJ1-3 for the parts outside the CDR3, the full variable domain is DGGITQSPKYLFRKEGQNVTLSCEQNLNHDAMYWYRQDPGQGLRLIYYSQIVNDFQKGDIAEGYSVSREKKESFPLTVTSAQKNPTAFYLCASSIPPGATGNTIYFGEGSWLTVV.

The rearrangement uses TRBV5-6 and TRBJ2-2, with no clear D. V lost 0 bases to trimming and J lost 7 bases, with 10 bases between them. CDR3 length: 14 amino acids. Looked up from germline, CDR1 is SGHDT and CDR2 is YYEEEE. The CDR3 DNA reads as TGTGCCAGCAGCTTGGGGCTAGAGAACGGGGAGCTGTTTTTT. This sequence encodes CASSLGLENGELFF. Full variable domain (rest looked up from reference TRBV5-6 and TRBJ2-2): DAGVTQSPTHLIKTRGQQVTLRCSPKSGHDTVSWYQQALGQGPQFIFQYYEEEERQRGNFPDRFSGHQFPNYSSELNVNALLLGDSALYLCASSLGLENGELFFGEGSRLTVL.

This chain uses TRBV4-1 with TRBJ2-6, with D possibly matching TRBD1 (5 bases). The CDR3 totals 16 residues. Germline V gene data show CDR1 as MGHRA and CDR2 as YSYEKL. V was shortened by 4 bases and J by 1 base, with 11 bases between the two germline ends. The CDR3 DNA follows: TGCGCCAGCAGCCCTTTAGCAGGGTCTGGGGCCAACGTCCTGACTTTC. Protein: CASSPLAGSGANVLTF.

This sequence joins TRBV11-1 and TRBJ2-1; 9 bases align to TRBD2. Germline CDR1 and CDR2: SGHAT and FQDESV (reference sequence). The trim removed 0 bases at V and 6 bases at J, leaving 15 bases unmatched. This CDR3 region has 19 residues. CDR3 loop: CASSLALRLGSGSSNEQFF. The CDR3 DNA reads TGTGCCAGCAGCTTAGCGCTAAGATTGGGTAGCGGGAGCTCCAATGAGCAGTTCTTC.

The rearrangement joins TRBV2 to TRBJ2-2; D is ambiguous. Looked up from germline, CDR1 is SNHLY and CDR2 is FYNNEI. V was pared by 1 base and J by 5 bases, with 20 bases between. The CDR3 has 18 residues. CDR3 loop: CASSEGGRTAYRTGELFF. CDR3 coding DNA: TGTGCCAGCAGTGAAGGTGGCAGGACCGCTTATCGGACCGGGGAGCTGTTTTTT.

The chain has TRBV5-1 and TRBJ2-2, with D uncertain. This CDR3 spans 15 amino acids. Trimming cost V 0 bases and J 0 bases, with 6 bases left between them. In germline, CDR1 is SGHRS, CDR2 YFSETQ. The CDR3 protein is CASSLGQPNTGELFF. CDR3 sequence (DNA): TGCGCCAGCAGCTTGGGGCAGCCGAACACCGGGGAGCTGTTTTTT.

This chain connects TRBV18 to TRBJ2-2, with D perhaps being TRBD1 or TRBD2 (5 bases each). Germline CDR1 KGHSH, CDR2 LQKENI. This CDR3 has 16 amino acids. V lost 4 bases, J lost 2 bases, and 14 bases lay in between. The CDR3 DNA is TGTGCCAGCTCACGGGACGCCGACTCTAACACCGGGGAGCTGTTTTTT. Protein product: CASSRDADSNTGELFF.

The rearrangement links TRBV27 to TRBJ1-1, with D hard to call. Trimming took off 3 bases at V and 0 bases at J, with 8 bases between the two ends. The germline gives CDR1 MNHEY, CDR2 SMNVEV (reference sequence). The CDR3 is 14 residues long. CDR3 loop: CASSLMWMNTEAFF. The CDR3 bases are TGTGCCAGCAGTTTGATGTGGATGAACACTGAAGCTTTCTTT.

This clone was counted only a few times. At one end the junction does not follow the germline gene, possibly because of a read error. The chain carries TRBV7-7 and TRBJ2-2; D not certain. Germline CDR1 SSHAT, CDR2 FNYEAQ (reference sequence). This CDR3 spans 14 amino acids. The CDR3 here is CASSTDSGTGELFF. In nucleotides, the CDR3 is TGTGCTAGCAGCACAGACTCGGGCACCGGGGAGCTGTTTTTT.

The chain carries TRBV4-1 and TRBJ2-7; D tentatively reads TRBD1 or TRBD2 (5 bases each). Germline CDR1 MGHRA, CDR2 YSYEKL. V lost 3 bases and J 2 bases, leaving 23 bases between the germline ends. The CDR3 totals 18 residues. The CDR3 bases are TGCGCCAGCAGCCACCCCTACGGACTCCGGGACGGACCCTACGAGCAGTACTTC. Translated, it gives CASSHPYGLRDGPYEQYF.